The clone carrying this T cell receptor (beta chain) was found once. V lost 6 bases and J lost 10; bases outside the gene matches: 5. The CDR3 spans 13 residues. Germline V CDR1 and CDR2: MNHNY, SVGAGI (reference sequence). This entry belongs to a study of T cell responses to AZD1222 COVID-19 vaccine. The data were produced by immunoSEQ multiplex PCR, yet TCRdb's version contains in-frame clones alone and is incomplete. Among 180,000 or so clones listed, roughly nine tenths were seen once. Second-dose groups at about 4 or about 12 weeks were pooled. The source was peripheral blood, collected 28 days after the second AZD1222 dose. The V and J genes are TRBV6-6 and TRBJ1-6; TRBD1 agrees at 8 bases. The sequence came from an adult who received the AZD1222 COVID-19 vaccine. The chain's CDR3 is CASRGQGRSPLHF. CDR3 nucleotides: TGTGCCAGCAGAGGACAGGGTCGATCACCCCTCCACTTT.